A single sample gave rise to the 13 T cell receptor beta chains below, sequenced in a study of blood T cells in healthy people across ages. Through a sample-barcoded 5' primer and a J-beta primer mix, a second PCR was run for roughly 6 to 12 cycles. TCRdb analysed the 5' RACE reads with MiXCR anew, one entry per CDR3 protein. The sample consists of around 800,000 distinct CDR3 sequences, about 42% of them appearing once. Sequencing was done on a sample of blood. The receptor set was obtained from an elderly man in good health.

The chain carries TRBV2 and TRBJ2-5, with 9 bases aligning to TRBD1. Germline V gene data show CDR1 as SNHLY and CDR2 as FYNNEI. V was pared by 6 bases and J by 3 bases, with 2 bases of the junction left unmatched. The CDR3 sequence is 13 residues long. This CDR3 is CASRGTGKETQYF. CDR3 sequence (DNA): TGTGCCAGCAGAGGGACAGGGAAAGAGACCCAGTACTTC. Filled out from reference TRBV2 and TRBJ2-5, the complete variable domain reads EPEVTQTPSHQVTQMGQEVILRCVPISNHLYFYWYRQILGQKVEFLVSFYNNEISEKSEIFDDQFSVERPDGSNFTLKIRSTKLEDSAMYFCASRGTGKETQYFGPGTRLLVL.

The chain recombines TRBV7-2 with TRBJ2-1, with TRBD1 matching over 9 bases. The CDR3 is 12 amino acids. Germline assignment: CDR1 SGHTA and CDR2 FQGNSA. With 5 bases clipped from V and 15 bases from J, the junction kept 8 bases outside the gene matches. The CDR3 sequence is CASSPSGTGRFF. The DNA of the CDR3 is TGTGCCAGCAGCCCATCCGGGACAGGGCGGTTCTTC.

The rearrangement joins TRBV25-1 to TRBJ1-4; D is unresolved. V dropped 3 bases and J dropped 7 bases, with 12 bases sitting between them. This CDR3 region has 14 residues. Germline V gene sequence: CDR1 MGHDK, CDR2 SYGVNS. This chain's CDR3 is CASSDLGLGEKLFF. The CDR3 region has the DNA TGTGCCAGCAGTGATCTAGGTTTAGGTGAAAAACTGTTTTTT. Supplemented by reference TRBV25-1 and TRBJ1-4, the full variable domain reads EADIYQTPRYLVIGTGKKITLECSQTMGHDKMYWYQQDPGMELHLIHYSYGVNSTEKGDLSSESTVSRIRTEHFPLTLESARPSHTSQYLCASSDLGLGEKLFFGSGTQLSVL.

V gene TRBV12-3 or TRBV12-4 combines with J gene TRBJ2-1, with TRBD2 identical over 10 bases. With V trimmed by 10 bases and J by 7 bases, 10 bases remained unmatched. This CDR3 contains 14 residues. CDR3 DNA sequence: TGTGCCACCCGCCTAGCGGGAGTTGGAAATGAGCAGTTCTTC. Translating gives CATRLAGVGNEQFF.

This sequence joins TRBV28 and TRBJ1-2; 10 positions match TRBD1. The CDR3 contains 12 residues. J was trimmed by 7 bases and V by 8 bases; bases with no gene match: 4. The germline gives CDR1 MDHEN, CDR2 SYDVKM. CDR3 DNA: TGTGCCAGCGGGGGACAGGGGAGTGGCTACACCTTC. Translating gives CASGGQGSGYTF.

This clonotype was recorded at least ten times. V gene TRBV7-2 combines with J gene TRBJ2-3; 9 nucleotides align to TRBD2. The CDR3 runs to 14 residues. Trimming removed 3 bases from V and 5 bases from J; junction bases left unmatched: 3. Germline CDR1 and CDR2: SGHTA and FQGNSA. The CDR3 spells CASSLQTSGDTQYF. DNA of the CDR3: TGTGCCAGCAGCTTGCAGACTAGCGGAGATACGCAGTATTTT.

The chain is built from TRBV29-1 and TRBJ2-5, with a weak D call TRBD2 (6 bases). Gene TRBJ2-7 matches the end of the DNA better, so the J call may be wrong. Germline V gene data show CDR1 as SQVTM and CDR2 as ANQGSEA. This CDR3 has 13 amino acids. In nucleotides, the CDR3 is TGCAGCGTTCGGCGCGGGAATTCTTACGAGCAGTACTTC. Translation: CSVRRGNSYEQYF.

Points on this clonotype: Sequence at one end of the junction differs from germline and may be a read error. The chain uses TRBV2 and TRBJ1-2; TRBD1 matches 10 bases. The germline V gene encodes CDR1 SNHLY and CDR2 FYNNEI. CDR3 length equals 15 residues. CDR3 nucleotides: TGTGCCAGCAGGGGACAGGGGAGTATCGTCTATGGCTACAACTTC. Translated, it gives CASRGQGSIVYGYNF.

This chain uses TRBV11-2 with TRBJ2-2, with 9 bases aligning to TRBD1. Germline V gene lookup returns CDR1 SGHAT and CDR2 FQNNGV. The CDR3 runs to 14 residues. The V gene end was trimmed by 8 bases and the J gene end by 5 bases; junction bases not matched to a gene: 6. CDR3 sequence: CASHPTGGTGELFF. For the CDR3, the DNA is TGTGCCAGCCACCCGACAGGGGGGACCGGGGAGCTGTTTTTT.

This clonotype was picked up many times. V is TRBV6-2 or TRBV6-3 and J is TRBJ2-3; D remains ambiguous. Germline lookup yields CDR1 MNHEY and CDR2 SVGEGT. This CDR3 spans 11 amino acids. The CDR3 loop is CACGKMDTQYF. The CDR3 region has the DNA TGTGCTTGTGGGAAGATGGATACGCAGTATTTT.

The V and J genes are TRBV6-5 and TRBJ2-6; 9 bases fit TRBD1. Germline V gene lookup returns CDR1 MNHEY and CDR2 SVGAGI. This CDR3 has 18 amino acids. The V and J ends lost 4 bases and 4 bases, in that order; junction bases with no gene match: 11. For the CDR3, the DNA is TGTGCCAGCAGTTGGGACAGGGTATCTCTACCCGGGGCCAACGTCCTGACTTTC. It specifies CASSWDRVSLPGANVLTF.

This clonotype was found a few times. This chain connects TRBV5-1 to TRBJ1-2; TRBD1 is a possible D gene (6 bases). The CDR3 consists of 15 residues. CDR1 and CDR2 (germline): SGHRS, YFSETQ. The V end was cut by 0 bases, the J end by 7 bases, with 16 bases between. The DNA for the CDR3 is TGCGCCAGCAGCTTGGCATCGACAGGCACGTCTGGCTACACCTTC. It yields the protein CASSLASTGTSGYTF.

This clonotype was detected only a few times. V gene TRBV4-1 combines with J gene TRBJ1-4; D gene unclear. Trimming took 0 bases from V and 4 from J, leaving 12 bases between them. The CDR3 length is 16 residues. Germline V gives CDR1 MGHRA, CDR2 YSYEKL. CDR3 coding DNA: TGCGCCAGCAGCCAAGATCTAACAGCCATTAATGAAAAACTGTTTTTT. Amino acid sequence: CASSQDLTAINEKLFF.